The 28 T cell receptor beta chains given below trace back to one sample, sequenced in a study of shared clonotypes between healthy human individuals. Some clones are missing from TCRdb's copy, which holds only in-frame ones; the method was immunoSEQ multiplex PCR. The table has about 610,000 clones, 97% seen once; the top ten hold around 0.058%. The sample comprised naive CD4+ T cells sorted from blood. As for subset: CD45RA+ positively selected. These receptor sequences come from a young woman in good health.

This rearrangement joins TRBV27 to TRBJ1-1; 10 nucleotides line up with TRBD1. Germline V gene sequence: CDR1 MNHEY, CDR2 SMNVEV (reference sequence). Trimming cost V 10 bases and J 5 bases; bases outside gene matches: 13. CDR3 length equals 15 residues. The CDR3 nucleotides are TGTGCCACCAAGTACCAGACAGGGGGCTGGACTGAAGCTTTCTTT. The encoded protein is CATKYQTGGWTEAFF.

The chain uses TRBV21-1 and TRBJ2-5; the table's D call of TRBD1 was not tested on the DNA. TRBV21-1 counts as a pseudogene. CDR3 length equals 17 residues. The CDR3 DNA reads TGTGCCAGCAGCAAAACGTTCGGGACAGGGTACCAAGAGACCCAGTACTTC. It is translated as CASSKTFGTGYQETQYF.

In its sample, this clone was seen once. This chain links TRBV15 with TRBJ2-3, with 7 bases aligning to TRBD1. The CDR3 contains 13 residues. V lost 10 bases, J lost 1 base, and 5 bases stayed unmatched. Germline V lookup: CDR1 LNHNV, CDR2 YYDKDF (reference sequence). The CDR3 is CAIGQAGTDTQYF. The DNA of the CDR3 is TGTGCCATCGGACAGGCAGGCACAGATACGCAGTATTTT.

This chain links TRBV5-1 with TRBJ2-6; D not certain. V lost 0 bases and J lost 4, with 8 bases in between. There are 15 residues in the CDR3. Germline CDR1 is SGHRS and CDR2 is YFSETQ. The CDR3 reads CASSLGPEGANVLTF. As DNA, the CDR3 is TGCGCCAGCAGCTTGGGCCCTGAGGGGGCCAACGTCCTGACTTTC.

V gene TRBV28 combines with J gene TRBJ2-6; TRBD1 is a possible D gene (6 bases). Germline lookup yields CDR1 MDHEN and CDR2 SYDVKM. V shed 8 bases and J shed 1 base, with 18 bases lying between them. The CDR3 runs 17 residues. Written as DNA, the CDR3 is TGTGCCAGCGGTTCATCAGGGGTCGCTTCTGGGGCCAACGTCCTGACTTTC. Residues: CASGSSGVASGANVLTF. The full variable domain, completed using reference TRBV28 and TRBJ2-6, is DVKVTQSSRYLVKRTGEKVFLECVQDMDHENMFWYRQDPGLGLRLIYFSYDVKMKEKGDIPEGYSVSREKKERFSLILESASTNQTSMYLCASGSSGVASGANVLTFGAGSRLTVL.

V gene TRBV7-3 combines with J gene TRBJ2-1, with TRBD2 identical over 7 bases. CDR1 is SGHTA, CDR2 FQGTGA, per germline. Germline trimming cut 1 base from V and 7 bases from J; bases unmatched to any gene: 4. This CDR3 is 14 amino acids long. The CDR3 sequence is CASSLMASGNEQFF. The CDR3 DNA reads as TGTGCCAGCAGCTTAATGGCTAGCGGTAATGAGCAGTTCTTC.

The chain couples TRBV27 to TRBJ2-7; TRBD2 agrees at 8 bases. The CDR3 has 15 amino acids. Trimming took 2 bases from V and 4 from J; bases not matched to a gene: 7. Germline CDR1 reads MNHEY; CDR2 reads SMNVEV (reference sequence). CDR3 coding DNA: TGTGCCAGCAGTTTAAGAGCGGGGGAGGGTTACGAGCAGTACTTC. Its translation is CASSLRAGEGYEQYF.

The chain joins TRBV6-1 to TRBJ1-2; 7 nucleotides align to TRBD1. The V gene's germline CDR1 is MNHNS and CDR2 SASEGT. This CDR3 is 14 amino acids long. V gave up 7 bases and J gave up 4 bases; unmatched junction bases: 9. The CDR3 region has the DNA TGTGCCAGCAAATCACAGGGGCGAGGCTATGGCTACACCTTC. Protein: CASKSQGRGYGYTF.

CDR3 in amino acids: CASSLGQSTGELFF. CDR3 in DNA: TGTGCCAGCAGCTTAGGTCAGAGCACCGGGGAGCTGTTTTTT. The gene calls are TRBV7-6 and TRBJ2-2; D remains unclear. The CDR3 length is 14 residues. In germline, CDR1 is SGHVS, CDR2 FNYEAQ. V was clipped by 1 base and J by 4 bases, with 7 bases between them. The full variable domain, completed using reference TRBV7-6 and TRBJ2-2, is GAGVSQSPRYKVTKRGQDVALRCDPISGHVSLYWYRQALGQGPEFLTYFNYEAQQDKSGLPNDRFSAERPEGSISTLTIQRTEQRDSAMYRCASSLGQSTGELFFGEGSRLTVL.

To note about this clone: This specimen includes other DNA sequences encoding the same CDR3. The rearrangement links TRBV5-1 to TRBJ2-7; 10 bases line up with TRBD2. Germline trimming cut 0 bases from V and 3 bases from J; bases unmatched to any gene: 3. The CDR3 length is 15 residues. CDR1 is SGHRS, CDR2 YFSETQ, per germline. DNA of the CDR3: TGCGCCAGCAGCTTGGGGCTAGCGGGAGTCTACGAGCAGTACTTC. It yields the protein CASSLGLAGVYEQYF.

This sequence joins TRBV9 and TRBJ1-1; 8 nucleotides match TRBD1. With V trimmed by 4 bases and J by 4 bases, 9 bases remained unmatched. CDR1 is SGDLS and CDR2 is YYNGEE in the germline V gene. CDR3 length equals 15 residues. The CDR3 protein is CASSPQTGEGTEAFF. CDR3 sequence (DNA): TGTGCCAGCAGCCCCCAGACAGGGGAGGGCACTGAAGCTTTCTTT.

This chain joins TRBV11-2 and TRBJ2-1, with D tentatively TRBD1 (5 bases). This CDR3 has 15 amino acids. Germline V gene data show CDR1 as SGHAT and CDR2 as FQNNGV. Trimming pared 5 bases from V and 5 bases from J, leaving 16 bases between. CDR3 sequence (DNA): TGTGCCAGCAGCCCAGTGGTAGGGGCTGACAATGAGCAGTTCTTC. Translation gives CASSPVVGADNEQFF. Combining the CDR3 with reference TRBV11-2 and TRBJ2-1 gives the whole variable domain EAGVAQSPRYKIIEKRQSVAFWCNPISGHATLYWYQQILGQGPKLLIQFQNNGVVDDSQLPKDRFSAERLKGVDSTLKIQPAKLEDSAVYLCASSPVVGADNEQFFGPGTRLTVL.

The chain links TRBV21-1 to TRBJ2-7; whether TRBD1, the table's D call, matches the DNA was not checked. TRBV21-1 is a pseudogene segment. The CDR3 has 9 residues. CDR3 sequence (DNA): TGTGCCAGCAGGACAGAGCAGTACTTC. Encoded protein: CASRTEQYF.

This clone occurred once. As DNA, the CDR3 is TGTGCCAGTAGCCACAGACAGGGCCCCCAAGAGACCCAGTACTTC. Amino acid sequence: CASSHRQGPQETQYF. The rearrangement links TRBV19 to TRBJ2-5, with 7 nucleotides matching TRBD1. After removal of 6 bases from V and 1 base from J, the junction contained 8 bases not matched to a gene. The CDR3 is 15 amino acids. Germline CDR1 reads LNHDA; CDR2 reads SQIVND (reference sequence). The variable domain in full, completed from reference TRBV19 and TRBJ2-5, reads DGGITQSPKYLFRKEGQNVTLSCEQNLNHDAMYWYRQDPGQGLRLIYYSQIVNDFQKGDIAEGYSVSREKKESFPLTVTSAQKNPTAFYLCASSHRQGPQETQYFGPGTRLLVL.

V gene TRBV5-4 combines with J gene TRBJ1-1; D uncertain. The germline gives CDR1 SGHNT, CDR2 YYREEE (reference sequence). The V and J ends lost 1 base and 3 bases respectively, with 10 bases between them. This CDR3 has 14 residues. This CDR3 reads CASSLIEWDTEAFF. The CDR3 nucleotides read TGTGCCAGCAGCTTGATAGAATGGGACACTGAAGCTTTCTTT.

The chain recombines TRBV27 with TRBJ1-3, with D unclear. The CDR3 runs to 13 residues. Per the germline V gene, CDR1 is MNHEY and CDR2 is SMNVEV (reference sequence). The ends were cut back, 2 bases at V and 7 bases at J, with 9 bases in the middle. The CDR3 region has the DNA TGTGCCAGCAGTTTAAGGTTGGGGAACACCATATATTTT. Its translation: CASSLRLGNTIYF.

The chain is built from TRBV5-1 and TRBJ1-1, with D tentatively TRBD1 (5 bases). Per the germline V gene, CDR1 is SGHRS and CDR2 is YFSETQ. The CDR3 runs to 13 residues. Trimming shortened V by 4 bases and J by 4 bases, and 11 bases separated the two germline ends. The CDR3 region is CASSRRGGTEAFF. The CDR3 DNA is TGCGCCAGCAGCCGGAGGGGAGGCACTGAAGCTTTCTTT. The full variable domain, rest sourced from reference TRBV5-1 and TRBJ1-1, is KAGVTQTPRYLIKTRGQQVTLSCSPISGHRSVSWYQQTPGQGLQFLFEYFSETQRNKGNFPGRFSGRQFSNSRSEMNVSTLELGDSALYLCASSRRGGTEAFFGQGTRLTVV.

The CDR3 DNA is TGTGCCAGCAGGATAAGGGGAGGGACCCAGTACTTC. It yields the protein CASRIRGGTQYF. The chain employs TRBV6-5 and TRBJ2-5; perhaps TRBD2 as D (6 bases). The germline CDR1 and CDR2 sequences are MNHEY and SVGAGI. There are 12 residues in the CDR3. Trimming pared 6 bases from V and 7 bases from J, leaving 12 bases between.

This clone appeared a single time. The chain combines TRBV11-3 with TRBJ1-2; D is unclear. Germline V CDR1 and CDR2: SGHNT, YENEEA. The CDR3 has 10 amino acids. Trimming left V 8 bases short and J 1 base short, with 2 bases between. CDR3 residues: CASFNYGYTF. In nucleotides, the CDR3 is TGTGCCAGCTTTAACTATGGCTACACCTTC.

This chain connects TRBV7-2 to TRBJ1-1; D gene ambiguous. Germline values: CDR1 SGHTA, CDR2 FQGNSA. The CDR3 has 10 residues. Trimming took off 9 bases at V and 13 bases at J, with 15 bases between the two ends. CDR3 sequence: CASPTPSLFF. CDR3 coding DNA: TGTGCCAGTCCGACCCCCTCCCTTTTCTTT.

The chain uses TRBV27 and TRBJ1-2, with TRBD1 matching over 8 bases. The ends lost 6 bases at V and 3 bases at J; junction bases unmatched: 12. Per the germline V gene, CDR1 is MNHEY and CDR2 is SMNVEV (reference sequence). CDR3 length: 16 residues. The CDR3 nucleotides read TGTGCCAGCAGCCCTCTGCAGGGGGCGCATGACTATGGCTACACCTTC. Residues: CASSPLQGAHDYGYTF.

This clone was seen just once. DNA of the CDR3: TGTGCCAGCAGTTCGGACAGGGTGAGGGTTTATGGCTACACCTTC. Translated, it gives CASSSDRVRVYGYTF. The V gene is TRBV28, the J gene TRBJ1-2; 8 nucleotides agree with TRBD1. Unmatched junction bases numbered 9, after V lost 4 bases and J lost 5 bases. CDR3 length: 15 residues. Germline V gene sequence: CDR1 MDHEN, CDR2 SYDVKM.

This chain joins TRBV7-9 and TRBJ1-1, with a weak D call TRBD1 (5 bases). This CDR3 spans 17 amino acids. V was trimmed by 7 bases and J by 0 bases, leaving 21 bases between them. Germline V gene data show CDR1 as SEHNR and CDR2 as FQNEAQ (reference sequence). The CDR3 nucleotides read TGTGCCAGCACCCCCCCCCGGGGCAGACCCATGAACACTGAAGCTTTCTTT. Amino acids: CASTPPRGRPMNTEAFF.

In its sample, this clone was seen once. The CDR3: CASSFGGGSGYTF. The CDR3 nucleotides read TGTGCCAGCAGTTTTGGGGGGGGCAGTGGCTACACCTTC. The rearrangement uses TRBV28 and TRBJ1-2; a weak D match, TRBD1 (6 bases). Looked up from germline, CDR1 is MDHEN and CDR2 is SYDVKM. Trimming took 3 bases from V and 7 from J, leaving 12 bases between them. The CDR3 has 13 amino acids.

The sample holds one count of this clone. This chain's CDR3 is CASSFMGPYGYTF. CDR3 bases: TGTGCCAGCAGTTTCATGGGCCCCTATGGCTACACCTTC. The V gene is TRBV28, the J gene TRBJ1-2; D ambiguous. V dropped 3 bases and J dropped 4 bases, with 9 bases sitting between them. Germline V gives CDR1 MDHEN, CDR2 SYDVKM. The CDR3 length is 13 residues.

The V call is TRBV6-5, the J call TRBJ2-2, with 10 bases identical to TRBD1. CDR1 and CDR2 (germline): MNHEY, SVGAGI. The V segment lost 7 bases and the J segment 2 bases; nucleotides outside the gene matches: 4. This CDR3 region has 15 residues. The chain's CDR3 is CASTRDRGNTGELFF. The CDR3 DNA reads TGTGCCAGCACCCGGGACAGGGGTAACACCGGGGAGCTGTTTTTT.

The chain links TRBV6-6 to TRBJ1-1; D gene unclear. V was clipped by 6 bases and J by 5 bases, with 13 bases between them. CDR3 length: 13 residues. The germline V gene has CDR1 MNHNY and CDR2 SVGAGI (reference sequence). CDR3 protein: CASRGLTGTEAFF. The CDR3 DNA reads TGTGCCAGCAGAGGGTTAACTGGGACTGAAGCTTTCTTT.

This clone came up once. The chain couples TRBV5-1 to TRBJ2-4; 7 positions match TRBD1. The CDR3 length is 16 residues. V trimming: 0 bases; J trimming: 1 base; junction bases outside the gene matches: 4. CDR1 and CDR2 (germline): SGHRS, YFSETQ. CDR3 residues: CASSLGQGEAKNIQYF. In DNA, the CDR3 is TGCGCCAGCAGCTTGGGACAGGGTGAGGCCAAAAACATTCAGTACTTC.